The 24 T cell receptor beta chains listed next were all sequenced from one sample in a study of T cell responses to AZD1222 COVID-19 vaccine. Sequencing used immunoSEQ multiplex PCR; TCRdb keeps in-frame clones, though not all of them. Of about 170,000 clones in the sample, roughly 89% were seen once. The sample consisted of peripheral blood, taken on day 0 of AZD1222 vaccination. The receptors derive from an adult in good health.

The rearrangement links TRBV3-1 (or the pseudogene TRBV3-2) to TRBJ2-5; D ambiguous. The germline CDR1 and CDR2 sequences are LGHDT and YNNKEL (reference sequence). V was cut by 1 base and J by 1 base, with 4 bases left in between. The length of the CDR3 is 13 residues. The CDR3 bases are TGTGCCAGCAGCCAAGGTCCCCAAGAGACCCAGTACTTC. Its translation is CASSQGPQETQYF.

Here the CDR3 DNA reads TGTGCCAGCACCTCTGGATCCTATGGCTACACCTTC. This encodes CASTSGSYGYTF. V is TRBV6-5 and J is TRBJ1-2; D is undetermined. V was pared by 7 bases and J by 4 bases, with 10 bases between. CDR3 length: 12 residues. The germline V gene has CDR1 MNHEY and CDR2 SVGAGI.

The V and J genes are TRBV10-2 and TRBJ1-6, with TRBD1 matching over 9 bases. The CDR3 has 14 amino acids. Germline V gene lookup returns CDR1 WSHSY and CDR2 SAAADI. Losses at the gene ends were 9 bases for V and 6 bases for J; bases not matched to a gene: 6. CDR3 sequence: CASARDRVNSPLHF. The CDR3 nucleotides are TGCGCCAGTGCCCGGGACAGGGTTAATTCACCCCTCCACTTT.

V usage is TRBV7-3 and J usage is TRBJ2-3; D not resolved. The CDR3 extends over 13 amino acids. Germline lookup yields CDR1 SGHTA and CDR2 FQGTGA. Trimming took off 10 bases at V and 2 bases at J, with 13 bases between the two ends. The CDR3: CAIYSLHTDTQYF. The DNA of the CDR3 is TGTGCCATCTACTCGTTACACACAGATACGCAGTATTTT.

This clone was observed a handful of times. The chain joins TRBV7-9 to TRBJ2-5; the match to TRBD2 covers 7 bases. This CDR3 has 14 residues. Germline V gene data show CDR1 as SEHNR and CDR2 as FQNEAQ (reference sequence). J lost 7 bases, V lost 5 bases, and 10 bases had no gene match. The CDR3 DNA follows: TGTGCCAGCAGCCCCCGGACAAGGGAGGGGACCCAGTACTTC. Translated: CASSPRTREGTQYF.

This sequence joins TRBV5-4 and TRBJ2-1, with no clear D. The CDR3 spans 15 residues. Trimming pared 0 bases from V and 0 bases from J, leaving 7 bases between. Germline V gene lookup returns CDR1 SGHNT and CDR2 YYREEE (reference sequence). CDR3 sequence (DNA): TGTGCCAGCAGCTTGGACAGACTCTCCTACAATGAGCAGTTCTTC. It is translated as CASSLDRLSYNEQFF.

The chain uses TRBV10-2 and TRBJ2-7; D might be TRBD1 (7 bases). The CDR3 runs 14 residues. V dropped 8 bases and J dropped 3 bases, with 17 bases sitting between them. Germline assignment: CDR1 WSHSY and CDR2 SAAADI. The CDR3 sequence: CASRDYRGLYEQYF. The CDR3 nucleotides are TGCGCCAGCCGCGACTACAGGGGACTCTACGAGCAGTACTTC.

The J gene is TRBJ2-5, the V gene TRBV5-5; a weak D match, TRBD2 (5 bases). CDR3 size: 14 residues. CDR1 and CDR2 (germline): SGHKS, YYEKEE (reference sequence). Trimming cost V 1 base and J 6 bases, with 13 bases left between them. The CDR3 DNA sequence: TGTGCCAGCAGCTTGTTGGGGAGCGGCCAGACCCAGTACTTC. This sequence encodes CASSLLGSGQTQYF.

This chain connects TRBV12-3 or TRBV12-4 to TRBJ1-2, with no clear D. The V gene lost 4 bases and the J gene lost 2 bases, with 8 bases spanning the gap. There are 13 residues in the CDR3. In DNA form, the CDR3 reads TGTGCCAGCAGTTACGGGTCGAACTATGGCTACACCTTC. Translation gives CASSYGSNYGYTF.

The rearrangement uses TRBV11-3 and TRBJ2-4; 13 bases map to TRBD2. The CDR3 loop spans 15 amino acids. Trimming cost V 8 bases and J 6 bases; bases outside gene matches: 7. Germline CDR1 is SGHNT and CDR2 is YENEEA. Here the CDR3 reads CASRTSGSRVNIQYF. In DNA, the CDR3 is TGTGCCAGCCGGACTAGCGGGAGTCGGGTAAACATTCAGTACTTC.

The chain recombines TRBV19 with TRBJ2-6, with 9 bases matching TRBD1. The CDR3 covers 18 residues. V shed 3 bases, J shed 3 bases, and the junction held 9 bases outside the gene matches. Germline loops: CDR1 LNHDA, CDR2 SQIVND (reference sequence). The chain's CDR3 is CASSILDRGRVGANVLTF. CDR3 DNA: TGTGCCAGTAGTATCCTGGACAGGGGAAGGGTTGGGGCCAACGTCCTGACTTTC.

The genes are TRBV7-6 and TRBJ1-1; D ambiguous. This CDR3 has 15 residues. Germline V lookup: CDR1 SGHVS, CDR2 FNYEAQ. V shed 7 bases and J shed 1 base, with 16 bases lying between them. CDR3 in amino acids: CASTRDGRGNTEAFF. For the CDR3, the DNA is TGTGCCAGCACCCGAGACGGCCGGGGGAACACTGAAGCTTTCTTT.

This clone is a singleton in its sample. CDR3 region: CASSLTTGGSNQPQHF. The CDR3 DNA follows: TGTGCCAGCAGTCTCACGACAGGGGGAAGCAATCAGCCCCAGCATTTT. The chain is built from TRBV6-2 or TRBV6-3 and TRBJ1-5; TRBD1 agrees at 9 bases. Germline lookup yields CDR1 MNHEY and CDR2 SVGEGT. Unmatched junction bases numbered 6, after V lost 5 bases and J lost 1 base. This CDR3 is 16 amino acids long.

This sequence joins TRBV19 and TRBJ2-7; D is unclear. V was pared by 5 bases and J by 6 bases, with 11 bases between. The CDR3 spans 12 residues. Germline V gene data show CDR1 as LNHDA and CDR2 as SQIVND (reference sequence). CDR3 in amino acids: CASSFLPGEQYF. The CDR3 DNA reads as TGTGCCAGTAGTTTTTTACCTGGCGAGCAGTACTTC.

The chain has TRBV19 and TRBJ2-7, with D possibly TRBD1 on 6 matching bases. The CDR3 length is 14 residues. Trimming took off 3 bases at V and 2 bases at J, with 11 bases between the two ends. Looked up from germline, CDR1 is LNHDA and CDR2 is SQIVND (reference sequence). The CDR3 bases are TGTGCCAGTAGTATTGGGTACAGGGCCTACGAGCAGTACTTC. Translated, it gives CASSIGYRAYEQYF.

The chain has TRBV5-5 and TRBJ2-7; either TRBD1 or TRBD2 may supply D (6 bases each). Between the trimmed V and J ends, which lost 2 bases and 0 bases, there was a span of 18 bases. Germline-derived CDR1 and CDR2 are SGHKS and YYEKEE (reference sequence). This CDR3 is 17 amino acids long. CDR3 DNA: TGTGCCAGCAGCTTTTGGCTAGGAGGAGGGGGCTCCTACGAGCAGTACTTC. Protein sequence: CASSFWLGGGGSYEQYF.

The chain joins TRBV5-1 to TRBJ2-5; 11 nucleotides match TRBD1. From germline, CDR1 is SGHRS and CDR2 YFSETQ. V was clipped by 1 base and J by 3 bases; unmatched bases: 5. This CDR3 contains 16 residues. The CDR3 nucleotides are TGCGCCAGCAGCTTGATCGGACAGGGGGCTGAAGAGACCCAGTACTTC. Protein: CASSLIGQGAEETQYF.

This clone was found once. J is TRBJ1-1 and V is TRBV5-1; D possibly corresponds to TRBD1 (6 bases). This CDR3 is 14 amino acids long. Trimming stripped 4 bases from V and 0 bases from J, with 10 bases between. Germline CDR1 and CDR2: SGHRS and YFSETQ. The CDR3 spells CASSIQGVNTEAFF. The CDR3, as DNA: TGCGCCAGCAGCATACAGGGCGTGAACACTGAAGCTTTCTTT. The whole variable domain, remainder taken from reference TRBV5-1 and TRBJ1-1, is KAGVTQTPRYLIKTRGQQVTLSCSPISGHRSVSWYQQTPGQGLQFLFEYFSETQRNKGNFPGRFSGRQFSNSRSEMNVSTLELGDSALYLCASSIQGVNTEAFFGQGTRLTVV.

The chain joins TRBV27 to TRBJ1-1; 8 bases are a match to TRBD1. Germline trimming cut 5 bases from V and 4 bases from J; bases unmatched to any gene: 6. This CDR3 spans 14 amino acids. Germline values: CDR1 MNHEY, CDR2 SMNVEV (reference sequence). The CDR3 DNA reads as TGTGCCAGCAGTATCTCCAGGGGGCTCACTGAAGCTTTCTTT. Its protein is CASSISRGLTEAFF.

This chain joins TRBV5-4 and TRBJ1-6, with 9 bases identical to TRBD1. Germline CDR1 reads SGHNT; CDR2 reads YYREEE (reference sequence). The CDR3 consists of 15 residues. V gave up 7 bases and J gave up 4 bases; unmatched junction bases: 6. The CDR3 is CASGTGGGYNSPLHF. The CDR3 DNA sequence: TGTGCCAGCGGAACAGGGGGCGGATATAATTCACCCCTCCACTTT.

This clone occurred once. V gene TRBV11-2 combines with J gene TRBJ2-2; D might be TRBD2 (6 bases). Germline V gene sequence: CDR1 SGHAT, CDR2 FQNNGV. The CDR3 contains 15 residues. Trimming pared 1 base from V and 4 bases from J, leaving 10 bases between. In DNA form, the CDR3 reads TGTGCCAGCAGCTTAGCGGGAGCGGTCACCGGGGAGCTGTTTTTT. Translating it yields CASSLAGAVTGELFF.

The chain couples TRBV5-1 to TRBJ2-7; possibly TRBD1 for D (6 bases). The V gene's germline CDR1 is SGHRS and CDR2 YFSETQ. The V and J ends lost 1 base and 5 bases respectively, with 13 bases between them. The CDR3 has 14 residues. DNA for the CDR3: TGCGCCAGCAGCTTGAGAGGGGGATTCGACGAGCAGTACTTC. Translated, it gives CASSLRGGFDEQYF.

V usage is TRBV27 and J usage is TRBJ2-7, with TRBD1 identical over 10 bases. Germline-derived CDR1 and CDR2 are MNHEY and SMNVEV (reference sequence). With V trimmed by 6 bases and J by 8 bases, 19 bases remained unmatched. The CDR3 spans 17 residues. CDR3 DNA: TGTGCCAGCAGCCCTTTGGGGAAGGGACAGGGGAGTAGGAAGCAGTACTTC. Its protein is CASSPLGKGQGSRKQYF.

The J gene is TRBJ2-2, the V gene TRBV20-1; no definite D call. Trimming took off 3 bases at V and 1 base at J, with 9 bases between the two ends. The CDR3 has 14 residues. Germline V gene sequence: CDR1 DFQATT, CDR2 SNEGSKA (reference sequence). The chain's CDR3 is CSASRGLNTGELFF. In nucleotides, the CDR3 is TGCAGTGCTAGTCGCGGCCTGAACACCGGGGAGCTGTTTTTT.